This is a list of T cell receptor beta chains from one sample in a study of beta chain features in type 1 diabetes. Measured with immunoSEQ multiplex PCR; TCRdb has only the in-frame clones, and not every one. The data show 200,000 to 300,000 clones, about 15% seen once. Specimen: naive CD4+ T cells from blood. The origin of the receptors is a man aged 30 to 39 with type 1 diabetes. CDR3s include the opening cysteine and the closing phenylalanine or tryptophan. Fields, in order: J gene, V gene, clone size, CDR3 protein. A row's size may be missing; if present it is once, few, many or a size class.

TRBJ2-2 TRBV11-2 - CASRRWQGAVGELFF
TRBJ2-7 TRBV18 - CASSPRNIAGGSYEQYF
TRBJ1-1 TRBV2 few CASSEAAGMNTEAFF
TRBJ2-3 TRBV18 - CASSRTGGTDTQYF
TRBJ2-3 TRBV29-1 - CSVGDFAGTGDTQYF
TRBJ2-3 TRBV29-1 - CSVSAASTDTQYF
TRBJ2-5 TRBV10-1 few CASSESRGGLETQYF
TRBJ2-3 TRBV7-9 many CASSRPRGAKYF
TRBJ2-7 TRBV2 few CASSGGDEQYF
TRBJ2-4 TRBV30 few CARGGALSNIQYF
TRBJ2-2 TRBV5-1 - CASSLQAGDTGELFF
TRBJ1-5 TRBV7-6 - CASSPGTGRNNQPQHF
TRBJ1-2 TRBV7-2 - CASSLSQGLGYGYTF
TRBJ2-5 TRBV9 few CASSVLADGETQYF
TRBJ2-5 TRBV18 few CASSPTWQGAEETQYF
TRBJ1-1 TRBV30 - CAWRQGGNTEAFF
TRBJ2-2 TRBV4-1 few CASSISSANTGELFF
TRBJ2-1 TRBV11-2 - CASSLEPPGLAGGDNIEQFF
TRBJ1-2 TRBV4-1 few CASSQATGNNYGYTF
TRBJ2-1 TRBV30 few CAWSVLRLSNSYNEQFF
TRBJ2-4 TRBV28 - CASSQHQDRIQYF
TRBJ2-2 TRBV5-1 - CASSLVPGNTGELFF
TRBJ2-1 TRBV5-4 - CASSFGAGAPHEQFF
TRBJ2-7 TRBV30 once CATAGYEQYF
TRBJ2-7 TRBV10-3 few CAITRLAGEVEQYF